This is a list of T cell receptor beta chains from one sample in a study of shared clonotypes between healthy human individuals. Clones were sequenced by immunoSEQ multiplex PCR, and TCRdb holds only the in-frame ones, with some missing. Of 1.5 million to 2.5 million clones listed, about 95% are singletons. The specimen was naive CD8+ T cells sorted from blood. These receptors were collected from a man aged 18-30 years in good health. The CDR3 runs from the conserved cysteine through the conserved F or W. Each record gives: D gene, V gene, J gene, clone size, CDR3 protein, CDR3 DNA. D genes are given only for firm matches. Some rows have no size entry. The others give once, few or many, or a class for an expanded clone.

>NA|TRBV27|TRBJ1-6|once
CASSGLYNSPLHF
TGTGCCAGTTCGGGCCTCTATAATTCACCCCTCCACTTT
>NA|TRBV4-1|TRBJ1-6|NA
CASSQEPGQKNSPLHF
TGCGCCAGCAGCCAGGAACCGGGCCAGAAAAATTCACCCCTCCACTTT
>TRBD1|TRBV5-4|TRBJ1-2|NA
CASSLDRVRSYTF
TGTGCCAGCAGCCTTGACAGGGTTAGGAGCTACACCTTC
>TRBD2|TRBV11-2|TRBJ2-5|NA
CASSLDGLAGDYQETQYF
TGTGCCAGCAGCTTAGACGGGTTAGCGGGGGACTATCAAGAGACCCAGTACTTC
>TRBD2|TRBV5-1|TRBJ2-7|NA
CASSLAMGLAGYEQYF
TGCGCCAGCAGCTTGGCCATGGGACTAGCGGGATACGAGCAGTACTTC
>NA|TRBV7-9|TRBJ1-2|NA
CGSSLNGEGYGYTF
TGTGGCAGCAGCTTAAACGGAGAGGGCTATGGCTACACCTTC
>NA|TRBV7-2|TRBJ2-1|NA
CASSWALRDEQFF
TGTGCCAGCAGCTGGGCATTAAGGGATGAGCAGTTCTTC
>TRBD2|TRBV9|TRBJ2-1|NA
CASSVEGTSGSYNEQFF
TGTGCCAGCAGCGTAGAAGGGACTAGCGGGTCCTACAATGAGCAGTTCTTC
>NA|TRBV4-1|TRBJ2-5|once
CASSQDKGPQETQYF
TGCGCCAGCAGCCAAGATAAGGGTCCCCAAGAGACCCAGTACTTC
>TRBD1|TRBV4-3|TRBJ1-6|NA
CASSQDWTGFSPLHF
TGCGCCAGCAGCCAAGATTGGACAGGGTTTTCACCCCTCCACTTT
>NA|TRBV5-6|TRBJ1-5|NA
CASSLSLELNQPQHF
TGTGCCAGCAGCTTGAGCTTGGAGCTCAATCAGCCCCAGCATTTT
>TRBD1|TRBV5-4|TRBJ2-7|NA
CASSIGQGAYEQYF
TGTGCCAGCAGCATTGGACAGGGGGCCTACGAGCAGTACTTC
>NA|TRBV2|TRBJ2-7|few
CASEDTGSYEQYF
TGTGCCAGCGAGGATACAGGTTCCTACGAGCAGTACTTC
>TRBD1|TRBV7-9|TRBJ1-2|NA
CASSSGTGLIYGYTF
TGTGCCAGCAGCTCCGGGACAGGCCTTATCTACGGCTACACCTTC
>TRBD1|TRBV27|TRBJ2-7|NA
CASSLGQGATEQYF
TGTGCCAGCAGTTTAGGACAGGGGGCCACCGAGCAGTACTTC
>NA|TRBV28|TRBJ1-6|NA
CASSGNMAPGLHF
TGTGCCAGCAGCGGAAACATGGCCCCCGGCCTCCACTTT
>NA|TRBV10-1|TRBJ1-1|NA
CASSEEGNTEAFF
TGCGCCAGCAGTGAGGAGGGTAACACTGAAGCTTTCTTT
>NA|TRBV5-1|TRBJ2-1|NA
CASSLGDPEQFF
TGCGCCAGCAGCTTAGGAGACCCTGAGCAGTTCTTC
>NA|TRBV28|TRBJ2-2|NA
CASKPTGTLNTGELFF
TGTGCCAGCAAACCGACAGGGACTCTGAACACCGGGGAGCTGTTTTTT
>NA|TRBV11-3|TRBJ1-5|NA
CASSLDHPRRYCNQPQHF
TGTGCCAGCAGCTTAGATCACCCTCGACGGTATTGCAATCAGCCCCAGCATTTT
>TRBD2|TRBV19|TRBJ2-7|NA
CASSIGLAGSYEQYF
TGTGCCAGTAGCATAGGACTAGCGGGCTCCTACGAGCAGTACTTC
>NA|TRBV27|TRBJ1-4|once
CASSSLGNEKLFF
TGTGCCAGCAGTTCCCTGGGGAATGAAAAACTGTTTTTT
>NA|TRBV27|TRBJ2-7|NA
CASSLSPSYEQYF
TGTGCCAGCAGTTTAAGTCCCTCCTACGAGCAGTACTTC
>TRBD2|TRBV9|TRBJ2-1|NA
CASSVEAGSIYEQFF
TGTGCCAGCAGCGTAGAAGCGGGATCTATCTATGAGCAGTTCTTC
>NA|TRBV7-9|TRBJ2-2|NA
CASSLLGGAVTGELFF
TGTGCCAGCAGCTTACTGGGGGGCGCGGTCACCGGGGAGCTGTTTTTT
>NA|TRBV15|TRBJ2-1|NA
CATSRDRTSGLQYGQFF
TGTGCCACCAGCAGAGATCGCACTAGTGGCCTACAATATGGGCAGTTCTTC
>NA|TRBV10-2|TRBJ2-7|NA
CASSELGTYEQYF
TGCGCCAGCAGTGAATTGGGGACCTACGAGCAGTACTTC
>NA|TRBV7-9|TRBJ2-1|NA
CASSGFSKESAYNEQFF
TGTGCCAGCAGCGGCTTTTCTAAGGAGTCGGCCTACAATGAGCAGTTCTTC
>TRBD2|TRBV11-2|TRBJ2-7|NA
CASNNPGTSGSYEQYF
TGTGCCAGCAATAACCCCGGGACTAGCGGCTCCTACGAGCAGTACTTC
>NA|TRBV30|TRBJ2-1|NA
CAWSLGASTYNEQFF
TGTGCCTGGAGCCTGGGAGCGAGCACCTACAATGAGCAGTTCTTC
>NA|TRBV27|TRBJ1-6|NA
CASSKTGGNSPLHF
TGTGCCAGCAGTAAGACAGGAGGTAATTCACCCCTCCACTTT
>TRBD2|TRBV4-1|TRBJ2-1|once
CASSYLAGEPNEQFF
TGCGCCAGCAGTTATCTAGCGGGAGAGCCTAATGAGCAGTTCTTC
>TRBD2|TRBV2|TRBJ2-5|NA
CASSAAGGPETQYF
TGTGCCAGCAGTGCAGCGGGGGGGCCGGAGACCCAGTACTTC
>NA|TRBV29-1|TRBJ1-1|NA
CSLGVNTEAFF
TGCAGCCTTGGGGTGAACACTGAAGCTTTCTTT
>TRBD1|TRBV28|TRBJ2-7|once
CASSLGDRGLLSYEQYF
TGTGCCAGCAGTTTAGGAGACAGGGGGCTCTTATCCTACGAGCAGTACTTC
>TRBD2|TRBV14|TRBJ2-1|once
CASSHFWLGTSGGSSYNEQFF
TGTGCCAGCAGCCACTTTTGGCTCGGGACTAGCGGGGGGTCTTCCTACAATGAGCAGTTCTTC
>TRBD2|TRBV7-9|TRBJ2-7|NA
CASSLPGLGVRGLEQYF
TGTGCCAGCAGCTTACCGGGACTAGGGGTCCGGGGTCTCGAGCAGTACTTC
>NA|TRBV30|TRBJ1-1|NA
CAWRADSKNTEAFF
TGTGCCTGGAGGGCGGACAGCAAGAACACTGAAGCTTTCTTT
>TRBD2|TRBV4-1|TRBJ2-7|NA
CASSQAGGTSGTYEQYF
TGCGCCAGCAGCCAAGCAGGTGGGACTAGCGGAACCTACGAGCAGTACTTC
>NA|TRBV7-2|TRBJ1-1|once
CASSHTYVTANTEAFF
TGTGCCAGCAGCCATACCTATGTTACAGCGAACACTGAAGCTTTCTTT
>TRBD1|TRBV5-4|TRBJ2-1|NA
CASSIGQGSLNEQFF
TGTGCCAGCAGCATAGGACAGGGATCCCTCAATGAGCAGTTCTTC
>NA|TRBV4-1|TRBJ2-2|NA
CASSPTLQTGELFF
TGCGCCAGCAGCCCCACATTACAAACCGGGGAGCTGTTTTTT
>NA|TRBV5-1|TRBJ2-3|NA
CASGQWGALGTDTQYF
TGCGCCAGCGGGCAGTGGGGGGCGCTTGGCACAGATACGCAGTATTTT
>TRBD1|TRBV7-2|TRBJ2-7|once
CASSLAFGQGSYEQYF
TGTGCCAGCAGCTTAGCCTTCGGACAGGGCTCCTACGAGCAGTACTTC
>TRBD1|TRBV7-2|TRBJ2-1|once
CASSSLRTGFEDEQFF
TGTGCCAGCAGCTCCCTGAGGACAGGCTTCGAGGATGAGCAGTTCTTC
>TRBD1|TRBV6-4|TRBJ1-5|NA
CASSDHGTGKDQPQHF
TGTGCCAGCAGTGACCATGGGACAGGGAAAGATCAGCCCCAGCATTTT
>NA|TRBV6-5|TRBJ2-2|NA
CASSYEAGPTGELFF
TGTGCCAGCAGTTACGAGGCGGGGCCCACCGGGGAGCTGTTTTTT
>TRBD2|TRBV5-6|TRBJ2-1|NA
CASSQSIAGNNEQFF
TGTGCCAGCAGCCAGAGTATAGCGGGGAACAATGAGCAGTTCTTC
>NA|TRBV27|TRBJ1-2|NA
CASSPLGGNYGYTF
TGTGCCAGCAGCCCCTTAGGGGGGAACTATGGCTACACCTTC
>TRBD1|TRBV29-1|TRBJ2-7|NA
CSVEGQGEYYEQYF
TGCAGCGTTGAGGGCCAGGGGGAATACTACGAGCAGTACTTC
>NA|TRBV19|TRBJ2-2|NA
CASSIRAGELFF
TGTGCCAGTAGTATTCGGGCCGGGGAGCTGTTTTTT